Listed here are 20 T cell receptor beta chains from one sample, sequenced in a study of T-cell reconstitution after alpha-beta-depleted transplantation in children. Preparation of the TCRbeta library used unique molecular identifiers. TCRdb used MiXCR to reprocess the PCR reads, holding one entry per CDR3 protein. The sample carries about 110,000 distinct CDR3 sequences, about a tenth recorded once. The sequencing used PBMCs from the stem cell graft donor, collected from the stem cell graft. The receptors come from a human donor who donated a stem cell graft to a child with acute lymphoblastic leukemia.

The J gene is TRBJ1-6, the V gene TRBV5-3, with a possible D match to TRBD1 (5 bases). TRBV5-3 is marked as an open reading frame, function uncertain. The length of the CDR3 is 17 residues. V was cut by 8 bases and J by 1 base, with 19 bases left in between. CDR3 DNA: TGTGCCAGGAGCCCTGGCAGGGTCGCGTCCTATAATTCACCCCTCCACTTT. Translation gives CARSPGRVASYNSPLHF.

In this sample, this clonotype turned up many times. CDR3 nucleotides: TGCGCCAGCAGCTTCGTAGCGGGAGGTTCCTACGAGCAGTACTTC. Translated: CASSFVAGGSYEQYF. This rearrangement joins TRBV5-1 to TRBJ2-7, with TRBD2 matching 10 bases. V was pared by 2 bases and J by 1 base, with 3 bases of the junction left unmatched. This CDR3 contains 15 residues. Germline loops: CDR1 SGHRS, CDR2 YFSETQ.

This clonotype was counted ten times or more. This sequence joins TRBV20-1 and TRBJ2-5; a weak D match, TRBD1 (5 bases). Germline lookup yields CDR1 DFQATT and CDR2 SNEGSKA (reference sequence). The CDR3 covers 14 residues. Trimming removed 3 bases from V and 2 bases from J, with 13 bases in between. In nucleotides, the CDR3 is TGCAGTGCTAGTTCCTTGACAGTTCAAGAGACCCAGTACTTC. This sequence encodes CSASSLTVQETQYF.

The chain employs TRBV4-2 and TRBJ1-4; 11 nucleotides agree with TRBD1. The CDR3 loop spans 15 amino acids. Per germline, CDR1 LGHNA and CDR2 YNFKEQ. V shed 2 bases, J shed 6 bases, and the junction held 2 bases outside the gene matches. The CDR3 DNA is TGTGCCAGCAGCCAACCGGGACAGGGGGATGAAAAACTGTTTTTT. It translates to CASSQPGQGDEKLFF.

This clonotype was observed many times. This chain links TRBV5-1 with TRBJ2-7; 8 nucleotides align to TRBD1. V lost 3 bases to trimming and J lost 2 bases; unmatched junction nucleotides: 4. Germline lookup yields CDR1 SGHRS and CDR2 YFSETQ. CDR3 size: 14 residues. CDR3 DNA: TGCGCCAGCAGCTGGACAGGGATTACCTACGAGCAGTACTTC. It yields the protein CASSWTGITYEQYF.

At least ten counts were recorded for this clonotype. This chain connects TRBV4-3 to TRBJ1-2; tentatively, D is TRBD1 (5 bases). Per the germline V gene, CDR1 is LGHNA and CDR2 is YSLEER. The CDR3 has 14 amino acids. The V end lost 3 bases, the J end lost 4 bases, and 12 bases lay between the germline ends. The chain's CDR3 is CASSQGRGTYGYTF. The CDR3, as DNA: TGCGCCAGCAGCCAGGGGCGGGGTACCTATGGCTACACCTTC.

This clonotype was seen only a few times. V is TRBV11-2 and J is TRBJ2-2; the D is unclear. Trimming removed 1 base at V and 7 bases at J, with 7 bases between. CDR1 is SGHAT, CDR2 FQNNGV, per germline. CDR3 size: 13 residues. The CDR3, as DNA: TGTGCCAGCAGCTTAGTCCGCCTCGGGGAGCTGTTTTTT. This gives the protein CASSLVRLGELFF.

This clonotype occurred many times. The chain uses TRBV6-5 and TRBJ2-1; 10 nucleotides line up with TRBD2. This CDR3 comprises 14 residues. V shed 6 bases, J shed 4 bases, and the junction held 3 bases outside the gene matches. In germline, CDR1 is MNHEY, CDR2 SVGAGI. CDR3 bases: TGTGCCAGCAGGCTAGCGGGGGCATACAATGAGCAGTTCTTC. Its translation: CASRLAGAYNEQFF.

This clonotype appeared many times. This chain links TRBV29-1 with TRBJ2-1; 7 nucleotides agree with TRBD2. CDR3 length: 15 residues. The germline V gene has CDR1 SQVTM and CDR2 ANQGSEA. V trimming: 7 bases; J trimming: 1 base; junction bases outside the gene matches: 10. CDR3 in DNA: TGCAGCGCCCTGGGGCCTAGCGGTTCCTACAATGAGCAGTTCTTC. Residues: CSALGPSGSYNEQFF.

This clonotype was counted at least ten times. The chain has TRBV29-1 and TRBJ2-2; D possibly corresponds to TRBD1 (6 bases). Germline lookup yields CDR1 SQVTM and CDR2 ANQGSEA. This CDR3 is 15 amino acids long. V lost 3 bases, J lost 1 base, and 12 bases lay in between. In nucleotides, the CDR3 is TGCAGCGTTGAGGGACAATTCGGGAACACCGGGGAGCTGTTTTTT. It codes for CSVEGQFGNTGELFF.

This clonotype was picked up many times. The gene calls are TRBV7-9 and TRBJ2-5; weak D call: TRBD2 (6 bases). CDR1 is SEHNR and CDR2 is FQNEAQ in the germline V gene (reference sequence). Trimming stripped 4 bases from V and 2 bases from J, with 17 bases between. This CDR3 contains 16 residues. CDR3 nucleotides: TGTGCCAGCAGCTCCTTGGGGTCTAGCGCTCAAGAGACCCAGTACTTC. It specifies CASSSLGSSAQETQYF.

In this sample, this clonotype turned up many times. The rearrangement uses TRBV20-1 and TRBJ2-1; 9 bases fit TRBD2. The V segment lost 1 base and the J segment 7 bases; nucleotides outside the gene matches: 8. Germline V gives CDR1 DFQATT, CDR2 SNEGSKA (reference sequence). This CDR3 spans 15 amino acids. Written as DNA, the CDR3 is TGCAGTGCTAGAGTCAGCGGGGGGAAGCGGAATGAGCAGTTCTTC. Amino acids: CSARVSGGKRNEQFF.

This clonotype was counted ten times or more. The J gene is TRBJ2-1, the V gene TRBV12-3 or TRBV12-4; TRBD1 agrees at 7 bases. The CDR3 contains 11 residues. J was trimmed by 9 bases and V by 4 bases; bases with no gene match: 0. CDR3 loop: CASSYRGEQFF. CDR3 sequence (DNA): TGTGCCAGCAGTTACAGGGGTGAGCAGTTCTTC.

The chain is built from TRBV5-4 and TRBJ2-2; tentatively, D is TRBD2 (6 bases). The germline V gene has CDR1 SGHNT and CDR2 YYREEE (reference sequence). Trimming stripped 0 bases from V and 7 bases from J, with 16 bases between. CDR3 length: 16 amino acids. The CDR3 nucleotides read TGTGCCAGCAGCTTGGACCTCGGAGGGGCAGACGGGGAGCTGTTTTTT. Protein: CASSLDLGGADGELFF.

This clonotype was observed at least ten times. This chain connects TRBV12-3 or TRBV12-4 to TRBJ1-5, with a tentative D call TRBD1 (6 bases). V was clipped by 6 bases and J by 4 bases, with 13 bases between them. This CDR3 has 14 residues. In nucleotides, the CDR3 is TGTGCCAGCAGCCGGACAGAGGGGAATCAGCCCCAGCATTTT. Its translation is CASSRTEGNQPQHF.

This clonotype was detected many times. The chain links TRBV12-3 or TRBV12-4 to TRBJ1-2, with D maybe TRBD1 (5 bases). The CDR3 contains 14 residues. Trimming removed 3 bases at V and 13 bases at J, with 21 bases between. CDR3 sequence reads: CASSFRGSRTPLTF. Written as DNA, the CDR3 is TGTGCCAGCAGTTTCCGGGGGTCCAGGACTCCCCTCACCTTC.

In regard to this clonotype: A much larger clone is a single base away; this may be a read error. The chain links TRBV12-3 or TRBV12-4 to TRBJ2-4; TRBD2 might be the D (7 bases). The CDR3 has 17 residues. V lost 3 bases and J lost 2, with 17 bases in between. DNA of the CDR3: TGTGCCAGCAGTTTCCTTACCGGGGGGCGCTCCAAAAACATTCAGTACTTC. Amino acid sequence: CASSFLTGGRSKNIQYF.

This clonotype was found a few times. The chain uses TRBV4-1 and TRBJ2-3; possibly TRBD1 for D (6 bases). Germline-derived CDR1 and CDR2 are MGHRA and YSYEKL. The length of the CDR3 is 15 residues. V was trimmed by 3 bases and J by 6 bases, leaving 16 bases between them. The CDR3 DNA reads TGCGCCAGCAGCCAGAGGGTACAGGGTAAGGATACGCAGTATTTT. Protein sequence: CASSQRVQGKDTQYF.

The table lists this clonotype with many counts. The rearrangement joins TRBV5-5 to TRBJ1-2; D is unclear. The CDR3 is made up of 14 amino acids. The germline CDR1 and CDR2 sequences are SGHKS and YYEKEE (reference sequence). With 4 bases removed from V and 2 bases from J, the gap between germline ends came to 12 bases. CDR3 nucleotides: TGTGCCAGCAGCGTCCTGTCCACCAACTATGGCTACACCTTC. Translated, it gives CASSVLSTNYGYTF.

This clonotype was observed many times. This chain connects TRBV7-9 to TRBJ1-4; D unresolved. V shed 5 bases and J shed 4 bases, with 14 bases lying between them. Germline-derived CDR1 and CDR2 are SEHNR and FQNEAQ (reference sequence). CDR3 length: 15 amino acids. The CDR3 nucleotides read TGTGCCAGCAGCCCAACCCGGGCGGGTAATGAAAAACTGTTTTTT. Translated: CASSPTRAGNEKLFF.